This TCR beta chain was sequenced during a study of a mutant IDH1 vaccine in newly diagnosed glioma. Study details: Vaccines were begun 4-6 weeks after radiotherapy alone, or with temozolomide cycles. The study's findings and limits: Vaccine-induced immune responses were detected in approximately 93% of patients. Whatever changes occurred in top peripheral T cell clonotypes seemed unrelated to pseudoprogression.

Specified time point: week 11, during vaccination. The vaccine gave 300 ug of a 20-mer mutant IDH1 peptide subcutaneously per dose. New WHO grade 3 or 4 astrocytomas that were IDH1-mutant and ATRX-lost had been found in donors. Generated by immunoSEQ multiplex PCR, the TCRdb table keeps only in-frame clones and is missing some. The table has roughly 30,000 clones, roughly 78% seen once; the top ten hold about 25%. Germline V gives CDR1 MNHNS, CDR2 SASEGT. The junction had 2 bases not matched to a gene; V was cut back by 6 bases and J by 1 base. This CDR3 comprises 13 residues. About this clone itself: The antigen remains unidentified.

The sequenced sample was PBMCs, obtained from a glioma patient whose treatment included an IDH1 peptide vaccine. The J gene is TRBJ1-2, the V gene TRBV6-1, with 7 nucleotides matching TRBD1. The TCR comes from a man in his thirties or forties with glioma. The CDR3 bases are TGTGCCAGCAGGAGGGACAGTAACTATGGCTACACCTTC. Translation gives CASRRDSNYGYTF.